The 18 T cell receptor beta chains in this list originate from one sample, sequenced in a study of blood T cell repertoires in COVID-19. Using immunoSEQ multiplex PCR, the repertoire was profiled, and TCRdb retains in-frame clones only, with some absent. Among fewer than 130,000 clones listed, 85% were seen once. The sequencing input was peripheral blood. These receptor sequences come from a human donor in a cohort sampled during active COVID-19.

The V gene is TRBV4-3, the J gene TRBJ2-3; D unresolved. V shed 1 base and J shed 0 bases, with 11 bases lying between them. Germline values: CDR1 LGHNA, CDR2 YSLEER. This CDR3 region has 16 residues. The CDR3 spells CASSQGQRYSTDTQYF. DNA of the CDR3: TGCGCCAGCAGCCAAGGCCAGCGCTATAGCACAGATACGCAGTATTTT.

The rearrangement links TRBV6-2 or TRBV6-3 to TRBJ2-5; D perhaps matches TRBD1 (5 bases). The germline V gene encodes CDR1 MNHEY and CDR2 SVGEGT. V gave up 5 bases and J gave up 2 bases, with 15 bases separating them. The CDR3 runs to 15 residues. The CDR3 DNA sequence: TGTGCCAGCAGTGGCCTAGGGGTCCGACAAGAGACCCAGTACTTC. It translates to CASSGLGVRQETQYF.

The chain has TRBV7-9 and TRBJ2-5; the D is unclear. CDR1 is SEHNR, CDR2 FQNEAQ, per germline (reference sequence). The CDR3 contains 16 residues. The V end lost 4 bases, the J end lost 3 bases, and 18 bases lay between the germline ends. The CDR3 region has the DNA TGTGCCAGCAGCTCCGCGGCGTCCTTTAGAGAAGAGACCCAGTACTTC. It is translated as CASSSAASFREETQYF.

This sequence joins TRBV7-6 and TRBJ2-5, with D possibly being TRBD2 (6 bases). The CDR3 contains 16 residues. Germline V CDR1 and CDR2: SGHVS, FNYEAQ. V was trimmed by 1 base and J by 5 bases, leaving 17 bases between them. The CDR3 DNA sequence: TGTGCCAGCAGCTTAGGGGGGACTCCCCTGGTGGAGACCCAGTACTTC. This sequence encodes CASSLGGTPLVETQYF.

The V call is TRBV18, the J call TRBJ1-3; no reliable D call. V lost 3 bases, J lost 8 bases, and 14 bases lay in between. Germline V CDR1 and CDR2: KGHSH, LQKENI. The CDR3 consists of 14 residues. CDR3 in amino acids: CASSPSAAGDTIYF. In nucleotides, the CDR3 is TGTGCCAGCTCACCGAGTGCGGCCGGGGACACCATATATTTT.

J is TRBJ2-5 and V is TRBV7-8, with 10 bases lining up with TRBD2. Trimming took 6 bases from V and 1 from J; bases not matched to a gene: 8. CDR3 length: 16 amino acids. The V gene's germline CDR1 is SGHVS and CDR2 FQNEAQ. The CDR3 DNA sequence: TGTGCCAGCAGTCCAAAGGGACTAGCGTTCCAAGAGACCCAGTACTTC. Translated, it gives CASSPKGLAFQETQYF.

The rearrangement joins TRBV12-3 or TRBV12-4 to TRBJ2-5; 9 nucleotides align to TRBD2. V lost 6 bases, J lost 4 bases, and 3 bases stayed unmatched. CDR3 length: 13 residues. The CDR3 nucleotides read TGTGCCAGCAGCAGCGGGGGGCGAGAGACCCAGTACTTC. It specifies CASSSGGRETQYF.

The V call is TRBV25-1, the J call TRBJ2-2; D remains unclear. CDR1 MGHDK and CDR2 SYGVNS come from the germline V gene. The CDR3 is 13 residues long. V gave up 10 bases and J gave up 0 bases, with 9 bases separating them. CDR3 in amino acids: CATRITNTGELFF. The CDR3 DNA reads as TGTGCCACTAGGATTACGAACACCGGGGAGCTGTTTTTT.

The chain employs TRBV4-3 and TRBJ1-4; D may be TRBD1 (6 bases). With 3 bases removed from V and 3 bases from J, the gap between germline ends came to 17 bases. Germline V gives CDR1 LGHNA, CDR2 YSLEER. The CDR3 covers 17 residues. The CDR3 loop is CASSHKMGGRANEKLFF. CDR3 bases: TGCGCCAGCAGCCATAAGATGGGGGGGCGGGCTAATGAAAAACTGTTTTTT.

The V and J genes are TRBV5-4 and TRBJ2-7; the D gene is possibly TRBD1 (5 bases). The germline CDR1 and CDR2 sequences are SGHNT and YYREEE (reference sequence). The CDR3 contains 14 residues. V lost 2 bases and J 3 bases, leaving 12 bases between the germline ends. Here the CDR3 reads CASSFSGLLYEQYF. The DNA of the CDR3 is TGTGCCAGCAGCTTTTCAGGGCTCCTCTACGAGCAGTACTTC.

The chain combines TRBV3-1 (or the pseudogene TRBV3-2) with TRBJ1-4, with unresolved D. The CDR3 extends over 14 amino acids. Trimming left V 0 bases short and J 8 bases short, with 10 bases between. Germline values: CDR1 LGHDT, CDR2 YNNKEL (reference sequence). The CDR3 DNA reads TGTGCCAGCAGCCAAGAATGGACGGGGGAAAAACTGTTTTTT. This translates into CASSQEWTGEKLFF.

In DNA, the CDR3 is TGTGCCAGCTCACCACGGACTAGCGGGGGGTACTACGAGCAGTACTTC. It translates to CASSPRTSGGYYEQYF. This chain uses TRBV18 with TRBJ2-7, with TRBD2 identical over 14 bases. Looked up from germline, CDR1 is KGHSH and CDR2 is LQKENI. The CDR3 spans 16 residues. With 1 base clipped from V and 3 bases from J, the junction kept 2 bases outside the gene matches.

The chain couples TRBV7-6 to TRBJ2-1; TRBD2 agrees at 7 bases. V gave up 1 base and J gave up 1 base; unmatched junction bases: 4. The CDR3 is 16 amino acids. Looked up from germline, CDR1 is SGHVS and CDR2 is FNYEAQ. The CDR3, as DNA: TGTGCCAGCAGCTTAGGCGGGAGTCGGTCCTACAATGAGCAGTTCTTC. As protein: CASSLGGSRSYNEQFF.

The CDR3 loop is CASSPAEGGYNSPLHF. The CDR3 bases are TGTGCCAGCAGCCCTGCCGAAGGGGGCTATAATTCACCCCTCCACTTT. V is TRBV3-1 (or the pseudogene TRBV3-2) and J is TRBJ1-6, with a possible D match to TRBD1 (6 bases). Germline V CDR1 and CDR2: LGHDT, YNNKEL (reference sequence). Trimming pared 4 bases from V and 3 bases from J, leaving 13 bases between. The CDR3 is 16 residues long.

The chain uses TRBV6-2 or TRBV6-3 and TRBJ1-2; no clear D gene. The V gene's germline CDR1 is MNHEY and CDR2 SVGEGT. The CDR3 is 15 residues long. Trimming cost V 0 bases and J 4 bases, with 12 bases left between them. In nucleotides, the CDR3 is TGTGCCAGCAGTTACTCGAGCGGGCCCCTCTATGGCTACACCTTC. Its translation is CASSYSSGPLYGYTF.

The V call is TRBV5-8, the J call TRBJ2-7; 9 nucleotides align to TRBD1. J lost 1 base, V lost 0 bases, and 5 bases had no gene match. Germline-derived CDR1 and CDR2 are SGHTS and YDEGEE. The CDR3 extends over 16 amino acids. In DNA, the CDR3 is TGTGCCAGCAGCTTGGCCGCGGGACAGGGATCCTACGAGCAGTACTTC. This sequence encodes CASSLAAGQGSYEQYF.

J is TRBJ1-1 and V is TRBV7-6, with 7 bases fitting TRBD1. V lost 4 bases to trimming and J lost 8 bases; unmatched junction nucleotides: 7. Germline CDR1 and CDR2: SGHVS and FNYEAQ. CDR3 length: 13 residues. The CDR3 DNA reads TGTGCCAGCAGCTCCACTCAACAGGGGGAAGCTTTCTTT. Translating gives CASSSTQQGEAFF.

This sequence joins TRBV18 and TRBJ2-7; 12 bases agree with TRBD2. The germline CDR1 and CDR2 sequences are KGHSH and LQKENI. V shed 4 bases and J 3 bases; nucleotides not matched to a gene: 4. The CDR3 runs 15 residues. CDR3 in DNA: TGTGCCAGCTCACTCGGACTAGCGGGATTCTACGAGCAGTACTTC. Amino acid sequence: CASSLGLAGFYEQYF.